The 3 T cell receptor beta chains below come from one sample, sequenced in a study of T cell responses to AZD1222 COVID-19 vaccine (dated by TCRdb to the early 2020s). The library was prepared using the immunoSEQ multiplex PCR assay. In TCRdb, the immuneACCESS table is reduced to in-frame sequences with V and J assigned. These tables do not hold every clone; where another copy was compared, an unresolved V gene accounts for under half, and the others remain unexplained. In all, the sample holds some 81,000 clones, and about 86% of those were seen once. Of the sample, roughly 5.6% is held by the ten largest clones. In light of the paper, this sample's time point label describes: about 28 days (+/-7) after the second vaccine dose. The source was peripheral blood, collected 28 days after the second AZD1222 dose. All receptors come from an adult who received the AZD1222 COVID-19 vaccine.

This sequence joins TRBV4-1 and TRBJ2-1, with 7 bases that match TRBD2. Germline-derived CDR1 and CDR2 are MGHRA and YSYEKL. Trimming cost V 6 bases and J 0 bases; bases outside gene matches: 14. This CDR3 comprises 18 residues. The CDR3 sequence is CASRTGGGPQSSYNEQFF. CDR3 in DNA: TGCGCCAGCAGGACGGGCGGGGGACCCCAGAGCTCCTACAATGAGCAGTTCTTC.

This chain links TRBV7-9 with TRBJ1-2; no firm D call. Germline V gene sequence: CDR1 SEHNR, CDR2 FQNEAQ (reference sequence). Trimming removed 5 bases at V and 6 bases at J, with 16 bases between. The CDR3 spans 14 residues. The CDR3 here is CASSRLSPGNGYTF. DNA of the CDR3: TGTGCCAGCAGCCGGTTAAGTCCGGGCAATGGCTACACCTTC.

The CDR3 nucleotides read TGTGCCAGCAGCCCAGGGTCCAATAATGAAAAACTGTTTTTT. Its protein is CASSPGSNNEKLFF. The chain is built from TRBV9 and TRBJ1-4; TRBD1 is a possible D gene (5 bases). The CDR3 consists of 14 residues. With 4 bases removed from V and 4 bases from J, the gap between germline ends came to 11 bases. Germline V CDR1 and CDR2: SGDLS, YYNGEE. The variable domain in full, completed from reference TRBV9 and TRBJ1-4, reads DSGVTQTPKHLITATGQRVTLRCSPRSGDLSVYWYQQSLDQGLQFLIQYYNGEERAKGNILERFSAQQFPDLHSELNLSSLELGDSALYFCASSPGSNNEKLFFGSGTQLSVL.